This T cell receptor (beta chain) was recovered during a study of CD8+ T cells in alopecia areata. Regarding the study as a whole: Many of the expanded lesional clones endured in scalp and blood while on tofacitinib. More clonal than normal scalp was lesional scalp, particularly alopecia totalis/universalis. Scalp sample data also include resident alphabeta T cells from normal skin.

cDNA prepared by RNA extraction and subsequent reverse transcription served as the template for sequencing. Some clones are missing from TCRdb's copy, which holds only in-frame ones; the method was immunoSEQ multiplex PCR. The sample lists roughly 98,000 clones, about 58% occurring once. Treatment meaning: oral pan-JAK inhibitor, 5-10 mg twice daily. Individuals with alopecia areata gave both lesional scalp punch biopsies and peripheral blood for collection. In the case of this clone: The antigen is unknown.

Trimming left V 6 bases short and J 3 bases short, with 13 bases between. Looked up from germline, CDR1 is SQVTM and CDR2 is ANQGSEA. This CDR3 has 13 amino acids. This chain uses TRBV29-1 with TRBJ2-3; D is perhaps TRBD2 (5 bases). This TCR was recovered from a human donor with alopecia areata. This specimen consisted of CD8+ T cells sorted from blood, obtained at week 4, from a patient treated with tofacitinib. The CDR3 nucleotides read TGCAGCGTCGCCAGACTATCTACAGATACGCAGTATTTT. It specifies CSVARLSTDTQYF.